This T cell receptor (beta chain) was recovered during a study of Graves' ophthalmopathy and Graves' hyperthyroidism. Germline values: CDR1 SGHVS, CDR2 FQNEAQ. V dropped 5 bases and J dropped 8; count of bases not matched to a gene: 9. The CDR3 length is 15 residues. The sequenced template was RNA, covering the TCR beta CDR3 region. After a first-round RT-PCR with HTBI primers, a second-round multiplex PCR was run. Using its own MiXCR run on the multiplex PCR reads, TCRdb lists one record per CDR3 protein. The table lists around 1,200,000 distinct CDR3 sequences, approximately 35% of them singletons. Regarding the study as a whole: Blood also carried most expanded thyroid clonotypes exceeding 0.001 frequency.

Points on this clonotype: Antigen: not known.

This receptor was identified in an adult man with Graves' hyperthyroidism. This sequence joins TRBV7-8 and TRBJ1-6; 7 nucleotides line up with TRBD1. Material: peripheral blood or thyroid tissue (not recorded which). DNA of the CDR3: TGTGCCAGCAGCGGACTAACAGGGGTACATTCACCCCTCCACTTT. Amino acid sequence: CASSGLTGVHSPLHF.